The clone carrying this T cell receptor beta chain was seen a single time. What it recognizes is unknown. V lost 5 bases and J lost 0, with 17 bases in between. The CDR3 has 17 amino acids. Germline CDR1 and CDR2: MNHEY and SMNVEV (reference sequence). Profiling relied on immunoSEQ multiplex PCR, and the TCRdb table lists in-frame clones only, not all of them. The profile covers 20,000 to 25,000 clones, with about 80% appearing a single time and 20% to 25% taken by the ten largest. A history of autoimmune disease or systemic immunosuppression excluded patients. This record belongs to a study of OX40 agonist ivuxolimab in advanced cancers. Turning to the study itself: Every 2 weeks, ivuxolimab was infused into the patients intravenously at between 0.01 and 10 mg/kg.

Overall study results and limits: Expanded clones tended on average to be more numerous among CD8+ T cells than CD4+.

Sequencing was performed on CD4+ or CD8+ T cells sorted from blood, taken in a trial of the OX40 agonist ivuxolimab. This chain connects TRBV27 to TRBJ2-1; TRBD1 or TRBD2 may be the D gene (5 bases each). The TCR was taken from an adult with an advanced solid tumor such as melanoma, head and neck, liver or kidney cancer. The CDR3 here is CASSRGWDASSYNEQFF. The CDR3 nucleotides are TGTGCCAGCAGTCGGGGATGGGACGCGAGCTCCTACAATGAGCAGTTCTTC.